The 3 T cell receptor beta chains in this list originate from one sample, sequenced in a study of cytomegalovirus exposure and HLA in healthy donors. In the PCR, 60 Vbeta and 13 Jbeta primers were used. Data came from immunoSEQ multiplex PCR; TCRdb stores just in-frame clones and leaves some out. This sample has approximately 100,000 clones, with around 80% found just once. What was sequenced was PBMCs. These receptors originate from a man aged 40-49 years in good health and CMV-seronegative.

The chain carries TRBV2 and TRBJ2-5; tentative D call: TRBD1 (5 bases). V dropped 7 bases and J dropped 1 base, with 7 bases sitting between them. Germline assignment: CDR1 SNHLY and CDR2 FYNNEI. The CDR3 has 12 amino acids. Here the CDR3 reads CASTDSQETQYF. The CDR3 nucleotides read TGTGCCAGCACCGACAGCCAAGAGACCCAGTACTTC.

This rearrangement joins TRBV10-1 to TRBJ2-7, with 9 bases lining up with TRBD1. The V and J ends lost 6 bases and 4 bases, in that order; junction bases with no gene match: 10. Germline V gene data show CDR1 as WNHNN and CDR2 as SYGVQD (reference sequence). The CDR3 loop spans 15 amino acids. The CDR3 region is CASSAPGQGTYEQYF. CDR3 coding DNA: TGCGCCAGCAGCGCTCCGGGACAGGGAACTTACGAGCAGTACTTC.

This chain links TRBV7-8 with TRBJ1-6; no reliable D call. The germline V gene has CDR1 SGHVS and CDR2 FQNEAQ. The V and J ends lost 1 base and 7 bases respectively, with 11 bases between them. This CDR3 has 15 residues. In DNA form, the CDR3 reads TGTGCCAGCAGCTTAGGAAGCGGCCCGAATTCACCCCTCCACTTT. It specifies CASSLGSGPNSPLHF.